What follows describes a single T cell receptor (beta chain). The sample comes from a study of blood T cell repertoires in COVID-19. Assay used: immunoSEQ multiplex PCR; TCRdb lists only in-frame clones, some missing. The table lists roughly 380,000 clones, around nine tenths of them singletons, with 1% in the top ten. This CDR3 is built from 15 residues. The V and J ends lost 3 bases and 5 bases, in that order; junction bases with no gene match: 6. The sequencing input was PBMCs or T cells enriched from blood (not recorded which). The chain combines TRBV23-1 with TRBJ2-1; TRBD2 matches at 8 bases. TRBV23-1 is an ORF; its function is uncertain. The receptor was derived from a young woman who had been exposed to COVID-19. CDR3 loop: CASSQIAGPHNEQFF. In DNA, the CDR3 is TGCGCCAGCAGTCAGATAGCGGGGCCGCACAATGAGCAGTTCTTC.